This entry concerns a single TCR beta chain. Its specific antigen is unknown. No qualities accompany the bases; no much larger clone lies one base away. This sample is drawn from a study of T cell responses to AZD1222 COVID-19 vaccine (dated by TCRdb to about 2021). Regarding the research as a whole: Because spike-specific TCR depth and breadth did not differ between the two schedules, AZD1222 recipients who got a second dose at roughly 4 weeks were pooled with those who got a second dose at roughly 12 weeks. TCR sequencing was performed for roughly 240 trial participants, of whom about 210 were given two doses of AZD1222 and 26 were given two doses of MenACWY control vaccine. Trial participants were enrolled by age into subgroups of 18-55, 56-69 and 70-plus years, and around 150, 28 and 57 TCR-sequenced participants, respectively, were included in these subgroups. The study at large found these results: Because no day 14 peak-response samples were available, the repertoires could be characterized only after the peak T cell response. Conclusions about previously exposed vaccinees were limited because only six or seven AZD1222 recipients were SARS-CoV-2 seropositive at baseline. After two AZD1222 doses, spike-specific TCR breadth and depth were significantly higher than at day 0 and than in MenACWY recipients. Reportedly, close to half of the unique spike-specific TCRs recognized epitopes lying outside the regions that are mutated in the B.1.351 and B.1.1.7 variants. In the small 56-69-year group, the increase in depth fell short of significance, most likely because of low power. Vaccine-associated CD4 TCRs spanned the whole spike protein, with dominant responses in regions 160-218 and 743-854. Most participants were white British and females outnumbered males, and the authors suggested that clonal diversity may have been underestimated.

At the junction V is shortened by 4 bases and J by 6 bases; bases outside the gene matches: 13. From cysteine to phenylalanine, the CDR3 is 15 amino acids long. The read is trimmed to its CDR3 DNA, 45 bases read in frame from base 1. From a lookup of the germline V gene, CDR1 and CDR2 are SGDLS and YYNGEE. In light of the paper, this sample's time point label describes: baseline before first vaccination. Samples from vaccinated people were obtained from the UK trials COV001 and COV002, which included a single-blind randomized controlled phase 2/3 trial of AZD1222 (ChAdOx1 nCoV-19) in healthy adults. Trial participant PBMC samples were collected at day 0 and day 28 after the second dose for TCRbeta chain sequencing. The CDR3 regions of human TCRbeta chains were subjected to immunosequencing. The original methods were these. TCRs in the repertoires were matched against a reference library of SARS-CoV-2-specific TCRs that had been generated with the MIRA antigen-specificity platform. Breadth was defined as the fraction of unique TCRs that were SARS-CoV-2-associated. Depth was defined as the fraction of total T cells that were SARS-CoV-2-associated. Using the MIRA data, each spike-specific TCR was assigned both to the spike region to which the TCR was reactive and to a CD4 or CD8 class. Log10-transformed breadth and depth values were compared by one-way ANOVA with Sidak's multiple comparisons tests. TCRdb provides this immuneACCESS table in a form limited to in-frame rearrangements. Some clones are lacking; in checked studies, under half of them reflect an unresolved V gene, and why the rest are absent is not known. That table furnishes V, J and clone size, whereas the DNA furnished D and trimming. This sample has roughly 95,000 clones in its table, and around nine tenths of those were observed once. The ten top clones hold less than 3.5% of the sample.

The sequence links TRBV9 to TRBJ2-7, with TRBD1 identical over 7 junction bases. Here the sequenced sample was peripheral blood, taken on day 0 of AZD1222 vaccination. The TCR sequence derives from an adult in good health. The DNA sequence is TGTGCCAGCAGCCGAAAACCGGGACAGTTCCCCGAGCAGTACTTC. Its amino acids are CASSRKPGQFPEQYF.